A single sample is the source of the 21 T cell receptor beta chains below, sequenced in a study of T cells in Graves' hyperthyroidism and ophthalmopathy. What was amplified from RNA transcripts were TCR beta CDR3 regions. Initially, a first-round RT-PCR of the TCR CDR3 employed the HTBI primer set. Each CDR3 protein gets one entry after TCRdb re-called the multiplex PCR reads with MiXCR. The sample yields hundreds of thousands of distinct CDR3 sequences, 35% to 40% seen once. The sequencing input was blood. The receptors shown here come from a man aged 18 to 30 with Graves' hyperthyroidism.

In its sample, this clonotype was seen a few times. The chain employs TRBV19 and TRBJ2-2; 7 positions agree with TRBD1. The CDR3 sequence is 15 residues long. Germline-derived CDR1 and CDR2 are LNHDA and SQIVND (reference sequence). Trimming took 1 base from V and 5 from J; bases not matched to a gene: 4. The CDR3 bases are TGTGCCAGTAGTATAGGCCGACAGGGAACCGGGGAGCTGTTTTTT. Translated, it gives CASSIGRQGTGELFF.

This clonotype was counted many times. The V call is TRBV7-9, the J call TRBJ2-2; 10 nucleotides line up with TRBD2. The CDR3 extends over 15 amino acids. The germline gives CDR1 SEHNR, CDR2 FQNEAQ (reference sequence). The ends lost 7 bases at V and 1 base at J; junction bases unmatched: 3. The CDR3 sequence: CASNGLAENTGELFF. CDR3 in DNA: TGTGCCAGCAACGGACTAGCGGAGAACACCGGGGAGCTGTTTTTT.

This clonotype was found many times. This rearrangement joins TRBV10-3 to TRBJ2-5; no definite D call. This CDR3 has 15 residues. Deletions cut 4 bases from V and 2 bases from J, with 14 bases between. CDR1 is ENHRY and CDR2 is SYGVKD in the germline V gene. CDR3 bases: TGTGCCATCAGTGGGACGACTTCGGTACAAGAGACCCAGTACTTC. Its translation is CAISGTTSVQETQYF.

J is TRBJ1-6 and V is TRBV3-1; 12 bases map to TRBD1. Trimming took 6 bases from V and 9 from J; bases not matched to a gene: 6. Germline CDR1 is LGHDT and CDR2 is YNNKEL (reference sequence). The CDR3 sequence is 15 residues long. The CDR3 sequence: CASRPGTGGPSPLHF. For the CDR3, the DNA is TGTGCCAGCAGACCAGGGACAGGGGGCCCTTCACCCCTCCACTTT. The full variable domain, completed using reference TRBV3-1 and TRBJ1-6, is DTAVSQTPKYLVTQMGNDKSIKCEQNLGHDTMYWYKQDSKKFLKIMFSYNNKELIINETVPNRFSPKSPDKAHLNLHINSLELGDSAVYFCASRPGTGGPSPLHFGNGTRLTVT.

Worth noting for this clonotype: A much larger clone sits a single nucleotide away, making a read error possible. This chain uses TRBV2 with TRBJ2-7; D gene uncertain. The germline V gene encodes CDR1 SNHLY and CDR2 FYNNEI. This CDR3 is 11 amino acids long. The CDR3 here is CVCALYDEQYF. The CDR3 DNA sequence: TGTGTCTGCGCATTGTATGACGAGCAGTACTTC.

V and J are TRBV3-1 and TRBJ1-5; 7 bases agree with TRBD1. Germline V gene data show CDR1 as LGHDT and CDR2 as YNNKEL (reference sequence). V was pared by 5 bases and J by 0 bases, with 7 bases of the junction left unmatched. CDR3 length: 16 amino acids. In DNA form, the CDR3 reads TGTGCCAGCAGCTCCCAAGGGACAGTTAGCAATCAGCCCCAGCATTTT. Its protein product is CASSSQGTVSNQPQHF.

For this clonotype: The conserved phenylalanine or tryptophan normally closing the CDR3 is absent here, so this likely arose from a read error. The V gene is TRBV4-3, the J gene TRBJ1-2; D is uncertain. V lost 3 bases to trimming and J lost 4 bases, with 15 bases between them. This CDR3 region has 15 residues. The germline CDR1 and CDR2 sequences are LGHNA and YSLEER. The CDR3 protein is CASSQEGGLSYGYTS. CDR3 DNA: TGCGCCAGCAGCCAGGAGGGCGGACTCTCCTATGGCTACACCTCC.

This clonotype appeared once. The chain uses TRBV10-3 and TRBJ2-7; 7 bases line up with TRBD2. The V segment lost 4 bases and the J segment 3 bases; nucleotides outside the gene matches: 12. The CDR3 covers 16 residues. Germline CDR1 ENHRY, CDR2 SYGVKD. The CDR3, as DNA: TGTGCCATCAGTGCTAGAGATCGCGGGAGTGGCTACGAGCAGTACTTC. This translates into CAISARDRGSGYEQYF.

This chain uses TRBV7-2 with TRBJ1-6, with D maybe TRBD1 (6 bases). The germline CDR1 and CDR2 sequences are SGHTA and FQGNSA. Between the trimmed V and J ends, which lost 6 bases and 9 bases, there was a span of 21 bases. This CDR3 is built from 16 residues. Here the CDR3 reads CASSPKTGGAGSPLHF. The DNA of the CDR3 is TGTGCCAGCAGTCCCAAAACGGGGGGGGCAGGTTCACCCCTCCACTTT.

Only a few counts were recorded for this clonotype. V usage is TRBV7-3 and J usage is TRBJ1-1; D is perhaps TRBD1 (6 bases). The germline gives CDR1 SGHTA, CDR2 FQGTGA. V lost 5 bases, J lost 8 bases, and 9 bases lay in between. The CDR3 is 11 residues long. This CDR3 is CASSEGHEAFF. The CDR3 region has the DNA TGTGCCAGCAGCGAGGGACACGAAGCTTTCTTT.

CDR3 coding DNA: TGTGCCAGCAGCCGGATGACAGGTGAAATTAACTATGGCTACACCTTC. Encoded protein: CASSRMTGEINYGYTF. The chain has TRBV9 and TRBJ1-2; tentative D call: TRBD1 (6 bases). The CDR3 extends over 16 amino acids. Trimming stripped 4 bases from V and 1 base from J, with 17 bases between. Germline V CDR1 and CDR2: SGDLS, YYNGEE.

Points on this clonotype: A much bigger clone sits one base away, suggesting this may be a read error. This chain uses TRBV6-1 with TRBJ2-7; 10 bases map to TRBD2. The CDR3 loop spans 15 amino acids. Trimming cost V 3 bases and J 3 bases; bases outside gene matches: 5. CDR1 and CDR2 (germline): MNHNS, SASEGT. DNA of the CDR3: TGTGCCAGCAGTGATCAGCGGGAGGGGGACTACGAGCAGTACTTC. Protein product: CASSDQREGDYEQYF.

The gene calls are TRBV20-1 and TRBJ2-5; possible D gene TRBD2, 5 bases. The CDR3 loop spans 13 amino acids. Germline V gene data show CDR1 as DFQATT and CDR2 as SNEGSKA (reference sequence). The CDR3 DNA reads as TGCAGCGTTCCGTTCGGTGAGGGAGAGACCCAGTACTTC. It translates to CSVPFGEGETQYF.

CDR3 protein: CASSFDSLEQVEAFF. The CDR3 region has the DNA TGTGCCAGCAGCTTCGATAGCTTAGAACAGGTTGAAGCTTTCTTT. This rearrangement joins TRBV5-6 to TRBJ1-1; maybe TRBD1 (5 bases). The germline gives CDR1 SGHDT, CDR2 YYEEEE. The V gene lost 2 bases and the J gene lost 7 bases, with 18 bases spanning the gap. The CDR3 consists of 15 residues.

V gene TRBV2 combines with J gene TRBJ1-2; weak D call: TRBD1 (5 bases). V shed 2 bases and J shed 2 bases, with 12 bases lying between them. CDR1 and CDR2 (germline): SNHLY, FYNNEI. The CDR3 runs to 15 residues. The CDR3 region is CASSETGSPNYGYTF. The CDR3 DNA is TGTGCCAGCAGTGAAACAGGCTCACCCAACTATGGCTACACCTTC.

The CDR3: CASSGGKRLLQETQYF. The CDR3 DNA reads as TGTGCCAGCAGCGGGGGGAAGAGGTTACTCCAAGAGACCCAGTACTTC. This chain uses TRBV5-5 with TRBJ2-5, with a weak D call TRBD2 (6 bases). The CDR3 is made up of 16 amino acids. Trimming left V 4 bases short and J 1 base short, with 17 bases between. CDR1 SGHKS and CDR2 YYEKEE come from the germline V gene (reference sequence).

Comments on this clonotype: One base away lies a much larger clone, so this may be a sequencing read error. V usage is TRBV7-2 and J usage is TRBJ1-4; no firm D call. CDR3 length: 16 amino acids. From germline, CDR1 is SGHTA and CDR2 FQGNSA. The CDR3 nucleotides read TGTGCCAGCAGCTTAGGCCCGTACGTAGCTAATGAAAAACTGCTTTTT. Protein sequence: CASSLGPYVANEKLLF. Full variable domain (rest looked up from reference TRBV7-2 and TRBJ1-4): GAGVSQSPSNKVTEKGKDVELRCDPISGHTALYWYRQSLGQGLEFLIYFQGNSAPDKSGLPSDRFSAERTGGSVSTLTIQRTQQEDSAVYLCASSLGPYVANEKLLFGSGTQLSVL.

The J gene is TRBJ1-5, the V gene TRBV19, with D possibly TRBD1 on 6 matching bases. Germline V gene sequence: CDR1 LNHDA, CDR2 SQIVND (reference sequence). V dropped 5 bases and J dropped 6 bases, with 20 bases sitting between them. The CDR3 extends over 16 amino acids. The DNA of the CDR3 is TGTGCCAGTAGTCACGGGGGCTGGGGATTAGCTCAGCCCCAGCATTTT. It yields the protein CASSHGGWGLAQPQHF.

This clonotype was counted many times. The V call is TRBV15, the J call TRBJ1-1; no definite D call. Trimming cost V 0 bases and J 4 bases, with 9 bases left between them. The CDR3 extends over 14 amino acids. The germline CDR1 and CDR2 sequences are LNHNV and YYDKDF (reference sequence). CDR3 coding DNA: TGTGCCACCAGCAGAGATCTCCGGGGCACTGAAGCTTTCTTT. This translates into CATSRDLRGTEAFF.

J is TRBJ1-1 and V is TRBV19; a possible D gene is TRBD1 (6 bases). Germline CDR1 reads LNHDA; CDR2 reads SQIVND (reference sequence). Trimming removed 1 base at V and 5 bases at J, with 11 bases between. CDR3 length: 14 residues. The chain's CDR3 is CASSIAAGATEAFF. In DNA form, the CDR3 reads TGTGCCAGTAGTATAGCTGCGGGGGCAACTGAAGCTTTCTTT.

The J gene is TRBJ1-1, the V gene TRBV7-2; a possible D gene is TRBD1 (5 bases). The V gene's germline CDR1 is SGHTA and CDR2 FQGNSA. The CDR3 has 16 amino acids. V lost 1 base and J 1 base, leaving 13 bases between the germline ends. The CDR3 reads CASSLDSTVSNTEAFF. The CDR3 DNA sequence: TGTGCCAGCAGCTTAGATTCGACAGTTTCGAACACTGAAGCTTTCTTT.